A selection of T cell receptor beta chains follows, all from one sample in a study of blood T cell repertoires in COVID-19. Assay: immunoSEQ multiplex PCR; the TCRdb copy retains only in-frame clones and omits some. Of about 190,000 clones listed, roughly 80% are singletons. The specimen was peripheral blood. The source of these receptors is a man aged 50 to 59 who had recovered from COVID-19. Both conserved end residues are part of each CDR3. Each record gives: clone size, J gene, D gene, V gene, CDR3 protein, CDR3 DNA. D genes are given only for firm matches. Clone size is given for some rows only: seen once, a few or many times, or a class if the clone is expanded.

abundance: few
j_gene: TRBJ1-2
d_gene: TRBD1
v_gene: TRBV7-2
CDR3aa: CASSHGQAANYGYTF
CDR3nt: TGTGCCAGCAGCCATGGACAGGCCGCTAACTATGGCTACACCTTC

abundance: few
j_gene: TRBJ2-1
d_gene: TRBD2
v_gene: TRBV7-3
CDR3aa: CASSLTGLAEYNEQFF
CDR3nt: TGTGCCAGCAGCTTAACGGGACTAGCGGAATACAATGAGCAGTTCTTC

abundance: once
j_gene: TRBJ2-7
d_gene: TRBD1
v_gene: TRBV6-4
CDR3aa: CASSDRGQGEQYF
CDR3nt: TGTGCCAGCAGTGACAGGGGGCAAGGCGAGCAGTACTTC

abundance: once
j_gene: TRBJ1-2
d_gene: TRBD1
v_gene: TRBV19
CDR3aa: CASSTPGQGNYGYTF
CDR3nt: TGTGCCAGTAGTACCCCCGGACAGGGGAACTATGGCTACACCTTC

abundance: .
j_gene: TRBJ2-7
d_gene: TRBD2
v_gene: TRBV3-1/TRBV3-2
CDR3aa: CASSQDRGLTYEQYF
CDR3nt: TGTGCCAGCAGCCAGGATAGGGGACTAACCTACGAGCAGTACTTC

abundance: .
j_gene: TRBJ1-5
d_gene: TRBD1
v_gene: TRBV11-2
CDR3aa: CASSLGQGRAQPQHF
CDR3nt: TGTGCCAGCAGCTTAGGACAGGGTAGGGCTCAGCCCCAGCATTTT

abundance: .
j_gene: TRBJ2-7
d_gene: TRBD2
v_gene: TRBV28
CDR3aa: CASRPGLAGADLLF
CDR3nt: TGTGCCAGCAGACCTGGACTAGCGGGAGCGGACCTACTTTTC

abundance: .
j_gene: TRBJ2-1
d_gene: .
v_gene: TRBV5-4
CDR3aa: CASSLGQGRDEQFF
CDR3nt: TGTGCCAGCAGCTTGGGGCAGGGTAGGGATGAGCAGTTCTTC

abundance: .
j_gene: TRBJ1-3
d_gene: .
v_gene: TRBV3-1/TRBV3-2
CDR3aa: CASSPNPGISGNTIYF
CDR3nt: TGTGCCAGCAGTCCTAACCCAGGGATTAGTGGAAACACCATATATTTT

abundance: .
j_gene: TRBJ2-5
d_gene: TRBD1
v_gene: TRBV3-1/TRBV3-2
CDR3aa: CASSETGEETQYF
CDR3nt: TGTGCCAGCAGCGAAACAGGGGAAGAGACCCAGTACTTC

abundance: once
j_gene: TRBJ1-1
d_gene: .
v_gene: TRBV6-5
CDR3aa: CASSRGDTEAFF
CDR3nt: TGTGCCAGCAGCCGCGGGGACACTGAAGCTTTCTTT

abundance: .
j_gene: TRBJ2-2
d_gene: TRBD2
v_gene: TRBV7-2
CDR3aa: CASSQTGLAGGELFF
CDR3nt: TGTGCCAGCAGCCAGACGGGACTAGCGGGTGGGGAGCTGTTTTTT

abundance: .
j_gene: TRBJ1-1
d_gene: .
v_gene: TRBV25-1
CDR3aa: CASTMDNFEAFF
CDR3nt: TGTGCCAGCACCATGGACAATTTTGAAGCTTTCTTT

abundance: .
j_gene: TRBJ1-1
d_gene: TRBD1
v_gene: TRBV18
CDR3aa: CASSPNPGGADTEAFF
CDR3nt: TGTGCCAGCTCACCTAATCCAGGGGGCGCGGACACTGAAGCTTTCTTT

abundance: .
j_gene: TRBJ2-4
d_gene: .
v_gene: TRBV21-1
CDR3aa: CASSKEAEGQGGKNIQYF
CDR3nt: TGTGCCAGCAGCAAAGAGGCCGAAGGACAGGGGGGCAAAAACATTCAGTACTTC

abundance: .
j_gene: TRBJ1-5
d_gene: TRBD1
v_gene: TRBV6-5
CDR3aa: CASSRMTGDQPQHF
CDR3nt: TGTGCCAGCAGCCGAATGACAGGGGATCAGCCCCAGCATTTT

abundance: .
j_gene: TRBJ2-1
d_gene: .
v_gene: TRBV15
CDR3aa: CATSREGRGEQFF
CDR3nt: TGTGCCACCAGCAGAGAAGGCAGGGGAGAGCAGTTCTTC

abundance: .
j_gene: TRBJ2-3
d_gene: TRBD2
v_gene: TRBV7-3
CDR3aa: CASSFHGGGSTDTQYF
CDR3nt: TGTGCCAGCAGCTTTCATGGGGGAGGGAGCACAGATACGCAGTATTTT

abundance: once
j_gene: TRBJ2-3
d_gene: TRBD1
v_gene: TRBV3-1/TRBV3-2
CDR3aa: CASSLWTGTDTQYF
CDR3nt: TGTGCCAGCAGCTTATGGACAGGGACAGATACGCAGTATTTT

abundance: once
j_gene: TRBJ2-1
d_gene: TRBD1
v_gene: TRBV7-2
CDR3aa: CASSLHRQGAYNEQFF
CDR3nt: TGTGCCAGCAGCTTACATAGACAGGGGGCGTACAATGAGCAGTTCTTC

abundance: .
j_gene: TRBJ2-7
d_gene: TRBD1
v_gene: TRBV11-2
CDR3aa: CASSSTGSVYEQYF
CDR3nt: TGTGCCAGCAGCTCGACAGGGTCTGTCTACGAGCAGTACTTC

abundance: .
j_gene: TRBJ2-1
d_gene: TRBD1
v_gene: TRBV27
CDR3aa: CASRSGTAPNEQFF
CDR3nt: TGTGCCAGCAGGTCAGGGACAGCCCCCAATGAGCAGTTCTTC

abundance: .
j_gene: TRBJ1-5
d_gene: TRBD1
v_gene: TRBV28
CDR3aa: CASYRQGARQPQHF
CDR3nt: TGTGCCAGTTACAGACAGGGGGCCCGTCAGCCCCAGCATTTT

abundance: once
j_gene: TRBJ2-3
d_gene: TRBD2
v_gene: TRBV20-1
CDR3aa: CSASSGSGTDTQYF
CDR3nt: TGCAGTGCTAGTAGCGGGAGTGGAACAGATACGCAGTATTTT

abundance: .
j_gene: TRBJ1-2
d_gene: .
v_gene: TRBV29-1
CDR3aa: CSVGELYGYTF
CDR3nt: TGCAGCGTTGGTGAACTGTATGGCTACACCTTC